This passage covers 19 T cell receptor beta chains from one sample sequenced in a study of T cell responses to AZD1222 COVID-19 vaccine. Libraries were prepared by immunoSEQ multiplex PCR; TCRdb keeps only in-frame clonotypes and omits some of them. This table holds around 130,000 clones, just under 95% found once. Here the sequenced sample was peripheral blood, taken 28 days after the second AZD1222 dose. Every receptor here comes from an adult who received the AZD1222 COVID-19 vaccine.

The CDR3 nucleotides read TGTGCCAGCAGTCCCCACCGGCTAGCGGGGCACCAAGAGACCCAGTACTTC. It translates to CASSPHRLAGHQETQYF. The chain carries TRBV2 and TRBJ2-5, with 9 bases matching TRBD2. V trimming: 5 bases; J trimming: 0 bases; junction bases outside the gene matches: 10. The CDR3 length is 17 residues. Germline V gives CDR1 SNHLY, CDR2 FYNNEI. Full variable domain (remainder filled in from reference TRBV2 and TRBJ2-5): EPEVTQTPSHQVTQMGQEVILRCVPISNHLYFYWYRQILGQKVEFLVSFYNNEISEKSEIFDDQFSVERPDGSNFTLKIRSTKLEDSAMYFCASSPHRLAGHQETQYFGPGTRLLVL.

V gene TRBV6-2 or TRBV6-3 combines with J gene TRBJ2-1, with D tentatively TRBD1 (5 bases). The germline gives CDR1 MNHEY, CDR2 SVGEGT. CDR3 length: 15 residues. V was clipped by 2 bases and J by 2 bases, with 10 bases between them. The CDR3 region is CASSYVVTAYNEQFF. The CDR3 region has the DNA TGTGCCAGCAGTTACGTCGTGACAGCCTACAATGAGCAGTTCTTC.

Only one count was recorded for this clone. V and J are TRBV2 and TRBJ2-7, with D tentatively TRBD1 or TRBD2 (5 bases each). V was trimmed by 7 bases and J by 5 bases, leaving 15 bases between them. The CDR3 is 13 amino acids. Germline-derived CDR1 and CDR2 are SNHLY and FYNNEI. The CDR3 nucleotides are TGTGCCAGCAATTCTAGAGGGGTGGACGAGCAGTACTTC. Encoded protein: CASNSRGVDEQYF.

The rearrangement uses TRBV27 and TRBJ2-7, with 7 bases fitting TRBD1. V dropped 8 bases and J dropped 1; count of bases not matched to a gene: 5. The CDR3 sequence is 13 residues long. CDR1 and CDR2 (germline): MNHEY, SMNVEV (reference sequence). The DNA of the CDR3 is TGTGCCAGCCGTAGACAGGGATCCTACGAGCAGTACTTC. This encodes CASRRQGSYEQYF.

J is TRBJ2-5 and V is TRBV5-1; no clear D gene. Germline V gene data show CDR1 as SGHRS and CDR2 as YFSETQ. CDR3 size: 15 residues. With 4 bases removed from V and 4 bases from J, the gap between germline ends came to 17 bases. CDR3 nucleotide sequence: TGCGCCAGCAGCCTGGGGATTGAGAGTCGAGAGACCCAGTACTTC. This codes for CASSLGIESRETQYF.

The gene calls are TRBV7-8 and TRBJ1-4, with D perhaps matching TRBD1 (5 bases). The V gene's germline CDR1 is SGHVS and CDR2 FQNEAQ. The CDR3 contains 15 residues. Trimming removed 5 bases from V and 8 bases from J, with 18 bases in between. CDR3: CASSPFSREAEKLFF. The CDR3, as DNA: TGTGCCAGCAGCCCCTTCAGCAGGGAAGCGGAAAAACTGTTTTTT.

J is TRBJ1-5 and V is TRBV3-1 (or the pseudogene TRBV3-2), with unresolved D. The germline gives CDR1 LGHDT, CDR2 YNNKEL (reference sequence). The CDR3 extends over 13 amino acids. V was pared by 1 base and J by 9 bases, with 10 bases between. The CDR3, as DNA: TGTGCCAGCAGCCAAGTGGGAGGCAGGCCCCAGCATTTT. As protein: CASSQVGGRPQHF.

The chain employs TRBV20-1 and TRBJ2-1; TRBD2 aligns across 8 bases. Germline CDR1 reads DFQATT; CDR2 reads SNEGSKA (reference sequence). The V segment lost 3 bases and the J segment 4 bases; nucleotides outside the gene matches: 5. The CDR3 sequence is 14 residues long. CDR3 DNA sequence: TGCAGTGCTAGTCCCATAGCGGGATACAATGAGCAGTTCTTC. Translated, it gives CSASPIAGYNEQFF.

The chain recombines TRBV7-8 with TRBJ1-5; 9 nucleotides line up with TRBD1. The CDR3 loop spans 16 amino acids. V shed 4 bases and J 1 base; nucleotides not matched to a gene: 5. The germline gives CDR1 SGHVS, CDR2 FQNEAQ. CDR3 amino acids: CASSSLQGASNQPQHF. In DNA, the CDR3 is TGTGCCAGCAGCTCCCTACAGGGGGCCAGCAATCAGCCCCAGCATTTT.

The J gene is TRBJ2-3, the V gene TRBV29-1; 7 bases map to TRBD2. Germline V gene sequence: CDR1 SQVTM, CDR2 ANQGSEA. The CDR3 is 13 residues long. The V gene end was trimmed by 7 bases and the J gene end by 2 bases; junction bases not matched to a gene: 6. The CDR3 here is CSGSGRATDTQYF. The CDR3 region has the DNA TGCAGCGGTTCGGGGAGGGCCACAGATACGCAGTATTTT.

CDR3 amino acids: CALTHGYGYTF. As DNA, the CDR3 is TGTGCCCTCACCCATGGCTATGGCTACACCTTC. The chain combines TRBV30 with TRBJ1-2; D call uncertain. Germline CDR1 is GTSNPN and CDR2 is SVGIG (reference sequence). Trimming stripped 8 bases from V and 4 bases from J, with 11 bases between. The CDR3 spans 11 residues.

The chain has TRBV24-1 and TRBJ2-1; a weak D match, TRBD1 (5 bases). Germline CDR1 is KGHDR and CDR2 is SFDVKD. Trimming left V 5 bases short and J 8 bases short, with 24 bases between. The CDR3 has 17 residues. The CDR3 sequence is CATSGTQGEIPLHEQFF. DNA for the CDR3: TGTGCCACCAGTGGCACTCAGGGCGAAATACCTCTCCATGAGCAGTTCTTC.

The chain has TRBV29-1 and TRBJ2-1, with TRBD1 matching 8 bases. Germline V lookup: CDR1 SQVTM, CDR2 ANQGSEA. This CDR3 has 13 residues. The V segment lost 5 bases and the J segment 6 bases; nucleotides outside the gene matches: 6. CDR3: CSVITGGGNEQFF. The CDR3 coding sequence is TGCAGCGTTATTACAGGGGGTGGCAATGAGCAGTTCTTC.

The rearrangement links TRBV18 to TRBJ2-4, with D perhaps matching TRBD1 (6 bases). V shed 0 bases and J shed 0 bases, with 12 bases lying between them. The CDR3 has 17 residues. CDR1 KGHSH and CDR2 LQKENI come from the germline V gene. The CDR3 DNA is TGTGCCAGCTCACCACCCCGACAGGCAGAAGCCAAAAACATTCAGTACTTC. Encoded protein: CASSPPRQAEAKNIQYF.

The chain uses TRBV7-3 and TRBJ2-1, with a tentative D call TRBD2 (5 bases). V was trimmed by 2 bases and J by 5 bases, leaving 13 bases between them. This CDR3 has 15 residues. The germline V gene has CDR1 SGHTA and CDR2 FQGTGA. The CDR3, as DNA: TGTGCCAGCAGCTTACAGCGGACCCCGAACAATGAGCAGTTCTTC. Protein product: CASSLQRTPNNEQFF.

The chain couples TRBV2 to TRBJ2-7; 9 bases line up with TRBD1. Unmatched junction bases numbered 12, after V lost 8 bases and J lost 7 bases. CDR1 and CDR2 (germline): SNHLY, FYNNEI. The CDR3 has 14 amino acids. The CDR3 is CASRDRALPGEQYF. The CDR3 bases are TGTGCCAGCCGGGACAGGGCTCTGCCGGGAGAGCAGTACTTC.

The chain joins TRBV29-1 to TRBJ2-5; a possible D gene is TRBD1 (5 bases). The CDR3 consists of 11 residues. The germline V gene has CDR1 SQVTM and CDR2 ANQGSEA. For the CDR3, the DNA is TGCACCGAACAGGTAGGAGAGACCCAGTACTTC. Translation: CTEQVGETQYF.

The chain combines TRBV9 with TRBJ1-6; 8 positions match TRBD1. CDR3 length equals 15 residues. With V trimmed by 4 bases and J by 8 bases, 8 bases remained unmatched. Germline CDR1 SGDLS, CDR2 YYNGEE. CDR3 DNA: TGTGCCAGCAGCCCCCAGGGGGCGAGGGATTCACCCCTCCACTTT. It is translated as CASSPQGARDSPLHF.

The CDR3 DNA reads as TGCAGCGTTGATGGGGGGCAGCGGAACACTGAAGCTTTCTTT. This codes for CSVDGGQRNTEAFF. V usage is TRBV29-1 and J usage is TRBJ1-1; D might be TRBD1 (6 bases). V shed 3 bases and J shed 1 base, with 12 bases lying between them. CDR3 size: 14 residues. Per the germline V gene, CDR1 is SQVTM and CDR2 is ANQGSEA.